These 29 T cell receptor beta chains were all obtained from the same sample, sequenced in a study of T cells in Graves' hyperthyroidism and ophthalmopathy. The investigators amplified TCR beta CDR3 regions from RNA transcripts. An initial round of RT-PCR targeting the TCR CDR3 relied on the HTBI primer set. TCRdb called the multiplex PCR reads again in MiXCR, with one record for every CDR3 protein. The sample carries more than 600,000 distinct CDR3 sequences, less than 20% recorded once. Sequenced material: blood. These TCRs come from a man aged 18 to 30 with Graves' hyperthyroidism.

This clonotype was seen a few times. The chain joins TRBV29-1 to TRBJ2-5, with 12 bases matching TRBD1. The CDR3 contains 19 residues. Germline trimming cut 6 bases from V and 2 bases from J; bases unmatched to any gene: 19. Per the germline V gene, CDR1 is SQVTM and CDR2 is ANQGSEA. The CDR3 spells CSVHAGGGQGASQQETQYF. The CDR3 DNA is TGCAGCGTGCACGCCGGGGGGGGACAGGGGGCGTCCCAACAAGAGACCCAGTACTTC.

This clonotype was detected many times. The rearrangement uses TRBV30 and TRBJ2-3; D is uncertain. Looked up from germline, CDR1 is GTSNPN and CDR2 is SVGIG (reference sequence). Deletions cut 4 bases from V and 6 bases from J, with 17 bases between. This CDR3 region has 14 residues. CDR3 bases: TGTGCCTGGAATTCGGGCGGCTATGATGATACGCAGTATTTT. Its translation is CAWNSGGYDDTQYF.

There are a few counts of this clonotype. The chain couples TRBV27 to TRBJ1-6; D ambiguous. The CDR3 runs to 14 residues. The V gene lost 8 bases and the J gene lost 7 bases, with 15 bases spanning the gap. CDR1 is MNHEY and CDR2 is SMNVEV in the germline V gene (reference sequence). The CDR3 region is CASFTSSGNSPLHF. DNA for the CDR3: TGTGCCAGCTTTACATCCTCGGGAAATTCACCCCTCCACTTT.

This clonotype was picked up many times. This chain links TRBV6-2 or TRBV6-3 with TRBJ2-3; D not resolved. V lost 4 bases and J 6 bases, leaving 8 bases between the germline ends. Germline V gene sequence: CDR1 MNHEY, CDR2 SVGEGT. The CDR3 has 12 amino acids. CDR3 nucleotides: TGTGCCAGCAGTTCGGCCTCGGATACGCAGTATTTT. It specifies CASSSASDTQYF.

This clonotype was seen repeatedly, ten times or more. The rearrangement links TRBV6-5 to TRBJ2-5; no clear D gene. Germline V gene lookup returns CDR1 MNHEY and CDR2 SVGAGI. Trimming took 1 base from V and 2 from J, leaving 5 bases between them. The CDR3 extends over 13 amino acids. The chain's CDR3 is CASSYWQQETQYF. Written as DNA, the CDR3 is TGTGCCAGCAGTTACTGGCAGCAAGAGACCCAGTACTTC.

The chain carries TRBV7-2 and TRBJ2-1, with 12 bases aligning to TRBD2. V shed 1 base and J 7 bases; nucleotides not matched to a gene: 11. CDR1 and CDR2 from the germline V gene are SGHTA and FQGNSA. The CDR3 has 18 amino acids. The CDR3 DNA follows: TGTGCCAGCAGCTTAGTGACTAGCGGGAGATATGGGATGAATGAGCAGTTCTTC. Amino acids: CASSLVTSGRYGMNEQFF.

This clonotype was found many times. The chain employs TRBV6-1 and TRBJ1-3; D is unresolved. CDR1 and CDR2 (germline): MNHNS, SASEGT. This CDR3 contains 14 residues. V lost 5 bases and J lost 4, with 12 bases in between. The CDR3 nucleotides are TGTGCCAGCAGTCCTCCTGGGAGGGGAAACACCATATATTTT. Amino acids: CASSPPGRGNTIYF.

This chain uses TRBV30 with TRBJ2-7, with D perhaps assigned TRBD1 or TRBD2 (7 bases each). With 3 bases removed from V and 3 bases from J, the gap between germline ends came to 15 bases. Germline lookup yields CDR1 GTSNPN and CDR2 SVGIG (reference sequence). This CDR3 is 14 amino acids long. The CDR3 DNA follows: TGTGCCTGGAGAGGTGCAGGGGGGGACTACGAGCAGTACTTC. Translation gives CAWRGAGGDYEQYF. Complete variable domain (other parts from reference TRBV30 and TRBJ2-7): SQTIHQWPATLVQPVGSPLSLECTVEGTSNPNLYWYRQAAGRGLQLLFYSVGIGQISSEVPQNLSASRPQDRQFILSSKKLLLSDSGFYLCAWRGAGGDYEQYFGPGTRLTVT.

This clonotype was recorded many times. The chain has TRBV18 and TRBJ2-1; D is possibly TRBD2 (5 bases). This CDR3 region has 12 residues. The V end lost 2 bases, the J end lost 9 bases, and 8 bases lay between the germline ends. Germline CDR1 and CDR2: KGHSH and LQKENI. CDR3 sequence (DNA): TGTGCCAGCTCACCATTTGAGGGTGAGCAGTTCTTC. Its protein product is CASSPFEGEQFF.

This clonotype was picked up a small number of times. The V and J genes are TRBV20-1 and TRBJ2-1; the match to TRBD2 covers 9 bases. V gave up 6 bases and J gave up 1 base; unmatched junction bases: 4. The CDR3 spans 14 residues. The germline V gene encodes CDR1 DFQATT and CDR2 SNEGSKA (reference sequence). The CDR3 region is CSAETSGSYNEQFF. The CDR3 DNA is TGCAGTGCCGAGACTAGCGGATCCTACAATGAGCAGTTCTTC.

This clonotype was counted many times. This rearrangement joins TRBV11-3 to TRBJ2-3; unclear D gene. The CDR3 is 18 amino acids. The V gene's germline CDR1 is SGHNT and CDR2 YENEEA. V lost 5 bases and J lost 3, with 24 bases in between. The CDR3 loop reads CASSPTPQGLWSTDTQYF. CDR3 sequence (DNA): TGTGCCAGCAGCCCGACCCCTCAAGGGCTTTGGAGTACAGATACGCAGTATTTT.

In this sample, this clonotype turned up many times. The V call is TRBV25-1, the J call TRBJ2-7, with TRBD1 identical over 10 bases. This CDR3 region has 15 residues. Germline trimming cut 4 bases from V and 6 bases from J; bases unmatched to any gene: 9. CDR1 is MGHDK and CDR2 is SYGVNS in the germline V gene. The CDR3 protein is CASSGIGTGVSEQYF. CDR3 nucleotide sequence: TGTGCCAGCAGTGGTATCGGGACAGGGGTGTCCGAGCAGTACTTC.

This clonotype was seen a handful of times. The chain carries TRBV12-3 or TRBV12-4 and TRBJ2-1; the D gene is possibly TRBD2 (6 bases). The CDR3 is 16 residues long. Trimming took off 1 base at V and 9 bases at J, with 19 bases between the two ends. The CDR3: CASSLGGDPPNGEQFF. The CDR3 DNA reads as TGTGCCAGCAGTTTAGGGGGGGACCCCCCAAATGGTGAGCAGTTCTTC.

This chain joins TRBV6-2 or TRBV6-3 and TRBJ1-6; 7 bases map to TRBD1. CDR1 and CDR2 (germline): MNHEY, SVGEGT. Trimming cost V 4 bases and J 14 bases; bases outside gene matches: 8. This CDR3 has 13 residues. The CDR3 DNA follows: TGTGCCAGCAGTTCGACAGGGCCCGGGGCCCTCCACTTT. Protein sequence: CASSSTGPGALHF.

This sequence joins TRBV7-9 and TRBJ1-2; 10 positions match TRBD1. The CDR3 contains 14 residues. Unmatched junction bases numbered 9, after V lost 8 bases and J lost 6 bases. From germline, CDR1 is SEHNR and CDR2 FQNEAQ (reference sequence). This CDR3 is CASRPDRGFDGYTF. CDR3 sequence (DNA): TGTGCCAGCCGCCCGGACAGGGGGTTTGATGGCTACACCTTC.

The chain couples TRBV12-3 or TRBV12-4 to TRBJ2-5; 14 bases are a match to TRBD2. This CDR3 comprises 18 residues. Trimming took 5 bases from V and 4 from J; bases not matched to a gene: 12. The CDR3: CASSARTSGRKSGETQYF. The CDR3 nucleotides are TGTGCCAGCAGTGCGAGGACTAGCGGGAGGAAGAGCGGAGAGACCCAGTACTTC.

This chain links TRBV10-2 with TRBJ2-3; TRBD1 might be the D (7 bases). The V and J ends lost 7 bases and 4 bases respectively, with 18 bases between them. The CDR3 consists of 15 residues. Germline CDR1 and CDR2: WSHSY and SAAADI. The CDR3 DNA reads as TGCGCCAGCACAGGGGGAGGAGGACCGTCAGATACGCAGTATTTT. It translates to CASTGGGGPSDTQYF.

V gene TRBV13 combines with J gene TRBJ2-7, with a weak D call TRBD2 (6 bases). Trimming stripped 3 bases from V and 1 base from J, with 19 bases between. The CDR3 has 17 amino acids. Germline V gene lookup returns CDR1 PRHDT and CDR2 FYEKMQ (reference sequence). CDR3 loop: CASSLSIGTGRSYEQYF. The CDR3 region has the DNA TGTGCCAGCAGCTTGTCGATCGGGACCGGGAGATCCTACGAGCAGTACTTC.

For this clonotype: Its ends do not fully match the called genes, so a read error is possible. The chain combines TRBV2 with TRBJ1-2; TRBD1 might be the D (5 bases). Germline values: CDR1 SNHLY, CDR2 FYNNEI. The CDR3 contains 14 residues. The CDR3 loop is CANSVGTWDYGYTF. The DNA of the CDR3 is TGTGCCAACAGTGTCGGGACCTGGGACTATGGCTACACCTTC.

At least ten counts were recorded for this clonotype. The rearrangement joins TRBV12-5 to TRBJ2-6, with TRBD1 identical over 9 bases. Germline loops: CDR1 LGHNT, CDR2 FRNRAP. With V trimmed by 2 bases and J by 1 base, 3 bases remained unmatched. The CDR3 spans 17 residues. CDR3 protein: CASGLPTGGSGANVLTF. CDR3 DNA sequence: TGTGCTAGTGGTTTGCCGACAGGGGGATCTGGGGCCAACGTCCTGACTTTC.

This clonotype came up once. A read error may explain this, as a much larger clone is one base away. The CDR3 coding sequence is TGTGCCAGCTGTGTCGCCCAAGAGACCCAGTACTTC. Translating gives CASCVAQETQYF. The gene calls are TRBV28 and TRBJ2-5; no reliable D call. V was trimmed by 8 bases and J by 1 base, leaving 8 bases between them. CDR1 and CDR2 from the germline V gene are MDHEN and SYDVKM. This CDR3 spans 12 amino acids.

This clonotype was counted between two and nine times. The chain recombines TRBV5-8 with TRBJ1-2; D not resolved. Trimming took 4 bases from V and 6 from J, leaving 19 bases between them. The CDR3 sequence is 15 residues long. In germline, CDR1 is SGHTS, CDR2 YDEGEE. This chain's CDR3 is CASSPELIISNGYTF. CDR3 bases: TGTGCCAGCAGCCCGGAGCTCATAATAAGCAATGGCTACACCTTC.

This clonotype was seen more than once but under ten times. The chain couples TRBV10-3 to TRBJ2-7; D tentatively fits TRBD1 or TRBD2 (6 bases each). Trimming left V 10 bases short and J 3 bases short, with 19 bases between. CDR3 length equals 14 residues. Germline V gene data show CDR1 as ENHRY and CDR2 as SYGVKD. The CDR3 region is CATLSGAAFYEQYF. The DNA of the CDR3 is TGTGCCACCCTCTCGGGGGCGGCCTTCTACGAGCAGTACTTC.

This clonotype was found many times. The rearrangement uses TRBV15 and TRBJ1-1; D call uncertain. V was shortened by 7 bases and J by 3 bases, with 12 bases between the two germline ends. The CDR3 loop spans 13 amino acids. Germline lookup yields CDR1 LNHNV and CDR2 YYDKDF (reference sequence). The CDR3 loop is CATTLGVDTEAFF. The CDR3 nucleotides are TGTGCCACCACCCTGGGCGTGGACACTGAAGCTTTCTTT.

This clonotype was seen a handful of times. The chain recombines TRBV10-2 with TRBJ2-1; 11 positions match TRBD2. The V gene's germline CDR1 is WSHSY and CDR2 SAAADI. This CDR3 has 15 amino acids. Unmatched junction bases numbered 8, after V lost 8 bases and J lost 5 bases. The CDR3 region has the DNA TGCGCCAGCCTGAGGTGGGGACTAGCGGACAATGAGCAGTTCTTC. It codes for CASLRWGLADNEQFF.

On this clonotype: A much more abundant neighbour one base away suggests this may be a read error. This rearrangement joins TRBV20-1 to TRBJ2-3, with a weak D call TRBD1 (5 bases). This CDR3 region has 15 residues. Trimming took 5 bases from V and 2 from J, leaving 17 bases between them. CDR1 is DFQATT, CDR2 SNEGSKA, per germline (reference sequence). The CDR3 region has the DNA TGCAGTGCTGCAAGGGGTCACCCCCACACAGATACGCAGTATTTT. Translated, it gives CSAARGHPHTDTQYF.

This clonotype appeared many times. The rearrangement joins TRBV6-1 to TRBJ1-1; D not certain. CDR3 length: 15 residues. Trimming took off 4 bases at V and 5 bases at J, with 17 bases between the two ends. CDR1 and CDR2 (germline): MNHNS, SASEGT. The CDR3 spells CASSGPGRAATEAFF. DNA for the CDR3: TGTGCCAGCAGTGGACCCGGGAGGGCGGCGACTGAAGCTTTCTTT.

In the case of this clonotype: One end of the junction varies from germline; a read error may be responsible. V and J are TRBV2 and TRBJ2-1; 10 bases agree with TRBD2. The CDR3 is 14 amino acids. The V gene's germline CDR1 is SNHLY and CDR2 FYNNEI. CDR3 amino acids: CASGGLASNNEQLF. CDR3 nucleotides: TGTGCATCCGGGGGACTAGCGTCAAACAATGAGCAGCTCTTC.

This chain uses TRBV3-1 with TRBJ2-5; 10 bases align to TRBD2. The J segment lost 4 bases and the V segment lost 4 bases, leaving 15 bases of the junction unmatched. The CDR3 is 18 amino acids. CDR1 and CDR2 from the germline V gene are LGHDT and YNNKEL (reference sequence). The CDR3 here is CASSRRLAGARGGETQYF. CDR3 nucleotides: TGTGCCAGCAGCCGACGCCTAGCGGGGGCGAGAGGGGGAGAGACCCAGTACTTC.